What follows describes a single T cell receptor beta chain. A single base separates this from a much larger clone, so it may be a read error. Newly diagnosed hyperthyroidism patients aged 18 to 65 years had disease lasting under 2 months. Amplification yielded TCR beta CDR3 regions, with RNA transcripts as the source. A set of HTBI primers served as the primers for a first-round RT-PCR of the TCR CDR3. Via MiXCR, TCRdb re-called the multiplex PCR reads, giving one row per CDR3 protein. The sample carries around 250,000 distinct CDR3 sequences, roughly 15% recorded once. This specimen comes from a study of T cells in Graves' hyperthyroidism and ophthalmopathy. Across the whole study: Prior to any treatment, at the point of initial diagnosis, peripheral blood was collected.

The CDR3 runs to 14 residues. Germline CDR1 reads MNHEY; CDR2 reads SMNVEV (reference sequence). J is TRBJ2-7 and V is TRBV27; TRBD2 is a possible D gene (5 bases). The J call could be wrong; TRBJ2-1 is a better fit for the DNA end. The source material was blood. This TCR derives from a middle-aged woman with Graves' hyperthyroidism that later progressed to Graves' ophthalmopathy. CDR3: CASSLAWGAYEQFF. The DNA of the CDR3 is TGTGCCAGCAGTTTAGCCTGGGGAGCCTACGAGCAGTTCTTC.